This TCR beta chain was profiled in a study of PD-1 blockade in classical Hodgkin lymphoma. About the research overall: A 3 mg/kg intravenous dose of nivolumab was received by patients every 2 weeks. General study findings and limits: By C4D1 there was a significant rise in CD4+ TCR diversity but not in CD8+ TCR diversity. Newly diagnosed patients were said to have less baseline TCR diversity than healthy donors did.

Each and every patient relapsed after autologous stem cell transplantation, and patients got differing brentuximab vedotin exposure. Patients had relapsed/refractory classical Hodgkin lymphoma with complete response, partial response or progressive disease as best response. This table comes from immunoSEQ multiplex PCR, and its TCRdb copy is limited to in-frame clones, with some not included. The sample has under 60,000 clones; around 70% are singletons. This CDR3 has 12 amino acids. Germline V CDR1 and CDR2: SGDLS, YYNGEE. V shed 4 bases and J shed 15 bases, with 17 bases lying between them. With regard to this clone: As yet, its antigen is unknown.

The chain employs TRBV9 and TRBJ2-1; perhaps TRBD2 as D (5 bases). The sample in question was peripheral blood mononuclear cells (PBMCs), obtained at baseline. This receptor was obtained from a human donor with classical Hodgkin lymphoma. The CDR3 spells CASSPLGPSTFF. The DNA of the CDR3 is TGTGCCAGCAGCCCACTAGGACCCAGTACGTTCTTC.